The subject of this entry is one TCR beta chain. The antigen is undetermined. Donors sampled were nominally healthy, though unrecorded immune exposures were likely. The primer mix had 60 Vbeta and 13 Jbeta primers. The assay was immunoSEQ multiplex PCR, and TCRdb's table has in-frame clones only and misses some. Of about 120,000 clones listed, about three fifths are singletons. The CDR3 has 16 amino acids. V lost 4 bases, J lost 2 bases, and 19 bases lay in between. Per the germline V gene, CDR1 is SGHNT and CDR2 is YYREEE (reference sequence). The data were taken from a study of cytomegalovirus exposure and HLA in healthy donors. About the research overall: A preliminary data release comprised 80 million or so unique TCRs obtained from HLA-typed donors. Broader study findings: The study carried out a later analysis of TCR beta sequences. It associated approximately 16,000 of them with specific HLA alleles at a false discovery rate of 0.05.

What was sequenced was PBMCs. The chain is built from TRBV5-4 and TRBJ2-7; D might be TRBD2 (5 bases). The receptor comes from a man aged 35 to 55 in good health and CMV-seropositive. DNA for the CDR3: TGTGCCAGCAGCCCCCCGGGGAGCGGAATAGCCTACGAGCAGTACTTC. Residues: CASSPPGSGIAYEQYF. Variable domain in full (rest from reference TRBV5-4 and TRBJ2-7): ETGVTQSPTHLIKTRGQQVTLRCSSQSGHNTVSWYQQALGQGPQFIFQYYREEENGRGNFPPRFSGLQFPNYSSELNVNALELDDSALYLCASSPPGSGIAYEQYFGPGTRLTVT.